This TCR beta chain was observed in a study of blood T cells in healthy people across ages. Study-level results: Donor CMV infection status was unknown, possibly confounding age-related changes in expanded clonotypes. Those diversity estimates obtained from one million T cells were thought to be underestimates.

Notes on this clonotype: Antigen unknown.

For the second PCR, which ran for roughly 7 to 11 cycles, a sample-barcoded 5' primer and a J-beta primer mix were used. TCRdb used MiXCR to reprocess the 5' RACE reads, holding one entry per CDR3 protein. The sample holds 790,000 or so distinct CDR3 sequences; approximately 60% are singletons and the top ten take roughly 25%. The CDR3 length is 14 residues. J was trimmed by 5 bases and V by 7 bases; bases with no gene match: 5. CDR1 LGHNA and CDR2 YSLEER come from the germline V gene. The chain combines TRBV4-3 with TRBJ2-1; 10 bases line up with TRBD2. Material: blood. This sequence originates from a man aged 40-49 years in good health. The CDR3: CASTSGRGDNEQFF. DNA for the CDR3: TGCGCCAGCACTAGCGGGAGAGGCGACAATGAGCAGTTCTTC.